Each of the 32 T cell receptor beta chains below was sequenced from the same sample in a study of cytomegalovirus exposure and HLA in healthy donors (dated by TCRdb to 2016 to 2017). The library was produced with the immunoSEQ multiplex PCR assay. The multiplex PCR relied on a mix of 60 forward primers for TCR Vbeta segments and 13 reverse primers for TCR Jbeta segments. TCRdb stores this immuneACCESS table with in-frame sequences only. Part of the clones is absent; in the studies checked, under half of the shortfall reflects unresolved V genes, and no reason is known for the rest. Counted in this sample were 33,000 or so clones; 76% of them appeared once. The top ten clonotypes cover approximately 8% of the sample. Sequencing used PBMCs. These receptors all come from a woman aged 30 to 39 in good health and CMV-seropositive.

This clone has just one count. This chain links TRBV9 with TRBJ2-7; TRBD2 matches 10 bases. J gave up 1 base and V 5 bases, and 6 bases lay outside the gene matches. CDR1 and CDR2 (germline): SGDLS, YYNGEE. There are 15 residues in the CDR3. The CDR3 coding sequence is TGTGCCAGCAGTGAGAGCGGGAGGGCTTCCTACGAGCAGTACTTC. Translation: CASSESGRASYEQYF.

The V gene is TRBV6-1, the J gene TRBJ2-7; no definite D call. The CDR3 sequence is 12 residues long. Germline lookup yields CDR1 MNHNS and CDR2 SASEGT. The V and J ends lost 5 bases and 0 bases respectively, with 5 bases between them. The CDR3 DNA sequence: TGTGCCAGCAGTTGGCTCTCCTACGAGCAGTACTTC. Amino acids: CASSWLSYEQYF.

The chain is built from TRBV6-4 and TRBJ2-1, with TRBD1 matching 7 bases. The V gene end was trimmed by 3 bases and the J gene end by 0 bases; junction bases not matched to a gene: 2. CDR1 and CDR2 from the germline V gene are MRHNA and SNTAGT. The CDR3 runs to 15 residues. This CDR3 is CASSEGQYSYNEQFF. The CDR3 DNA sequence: TGTGCCAGCAGTGAGGGACAGTACTCCTACAATGAGCAGTTCTTC.

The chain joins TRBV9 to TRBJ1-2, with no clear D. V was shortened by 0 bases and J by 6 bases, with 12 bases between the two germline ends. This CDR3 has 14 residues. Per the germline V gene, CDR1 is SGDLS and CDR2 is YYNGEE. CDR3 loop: CASSVVPRPDGYTF. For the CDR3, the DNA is TGTGCCAGCAGCGTAGTTCCCAGGCCGGATGGCTACACCTTC.

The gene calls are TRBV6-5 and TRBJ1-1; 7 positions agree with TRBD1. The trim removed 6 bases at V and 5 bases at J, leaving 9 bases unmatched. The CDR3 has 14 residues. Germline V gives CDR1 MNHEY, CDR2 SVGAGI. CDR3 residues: CASRTDRSVTEAFF. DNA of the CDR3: TGTGCCAGCAGGACGGACAGGAGCGTGACTGAAGCTTTCTTT.

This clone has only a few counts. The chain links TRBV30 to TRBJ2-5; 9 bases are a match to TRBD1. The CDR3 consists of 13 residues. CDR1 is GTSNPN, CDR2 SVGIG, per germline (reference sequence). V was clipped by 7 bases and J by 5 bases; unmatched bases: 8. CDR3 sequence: CASWGTGPETQYF. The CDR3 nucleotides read TGTGCCTCCTGGGGGACAGGGCCGGAGACCCAGTACTTC. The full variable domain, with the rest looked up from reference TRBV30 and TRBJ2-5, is SQTIHQWPATLVQPVGSPLSLECTVEGTSNPNLYWYRQAAGRGLQLLFYSVGIGQISSEVPQNLSASRPQDRQFILSSKKLLLSDSGFYLCASWGTGPETQYFGPGTRLLVL.

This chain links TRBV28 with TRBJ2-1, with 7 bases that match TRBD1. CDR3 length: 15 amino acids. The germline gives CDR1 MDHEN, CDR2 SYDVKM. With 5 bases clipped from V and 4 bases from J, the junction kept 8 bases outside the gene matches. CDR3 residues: CASSRLTGQYNEQFF. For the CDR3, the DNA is TGTGCCAGCAGTCGACTCACGGGACAGTACAATGAGCAGTTCTTC.

The CDR3 bases are TGTGCCACCAGCGAGGGAGGTCTCCCCTACGAGCAGTACTTC. Its protein is CATSEGGLPYEQYF. This chain connects TRBV15 to TRBJ2-7, with D possibly matching TRBD2 (6 bases). Between the trimmed V and J ends, which lost 5 bases and 2 bases, there was a span of 13 bases. The germline V gene encodes CDR1 LNHNV and CDR2 YYDKDF (reference sequence). This CDR3 spans 14 amino acids.

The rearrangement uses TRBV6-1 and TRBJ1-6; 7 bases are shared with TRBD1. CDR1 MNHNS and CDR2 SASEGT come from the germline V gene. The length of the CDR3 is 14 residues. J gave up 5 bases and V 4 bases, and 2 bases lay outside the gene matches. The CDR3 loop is CASSVGQDNSPLHF. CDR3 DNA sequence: TGTGCCAGCAGTGTCGGACAGGATAATTCACCCCTCCACTTT.

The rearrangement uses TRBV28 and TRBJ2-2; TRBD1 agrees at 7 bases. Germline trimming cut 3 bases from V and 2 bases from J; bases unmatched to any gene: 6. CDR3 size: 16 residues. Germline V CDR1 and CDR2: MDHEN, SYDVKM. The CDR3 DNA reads TGTGCCAGCAGTTTCGTGACAGGGTTAAACACCGGGGAGCTGTTTTTT. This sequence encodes CASSFVTGLNTGELFF.

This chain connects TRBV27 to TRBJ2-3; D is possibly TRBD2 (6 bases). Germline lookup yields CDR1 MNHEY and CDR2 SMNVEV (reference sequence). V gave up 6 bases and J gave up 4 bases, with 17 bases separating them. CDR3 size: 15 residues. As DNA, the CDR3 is TGTGCCAGCAGGACTAGGTGGGAGATGGCAGATACGCAGTATTTT. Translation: CASRTRWEMADTQYF.

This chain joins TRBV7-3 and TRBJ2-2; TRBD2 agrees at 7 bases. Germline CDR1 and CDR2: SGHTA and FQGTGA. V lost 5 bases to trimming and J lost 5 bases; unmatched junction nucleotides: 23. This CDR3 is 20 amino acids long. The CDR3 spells CASSPYLGFELAAGTGELFF. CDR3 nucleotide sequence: TGTGCCAGCAGCCCCTACCTAGGGTTTGAGCTAGCGGCGGGGACCGGGGAGCTGTTTTTT.

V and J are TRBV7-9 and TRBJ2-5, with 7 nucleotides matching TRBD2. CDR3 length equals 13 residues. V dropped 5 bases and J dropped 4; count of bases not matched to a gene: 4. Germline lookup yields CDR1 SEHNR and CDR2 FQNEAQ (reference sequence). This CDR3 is CASSPSGTETQYF. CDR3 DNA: TGTGCCAGCAGCCCCAGCGGGACAGAGACCCAGTACTTC. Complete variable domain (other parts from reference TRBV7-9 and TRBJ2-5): DTGVSQNPRHKITKRGQNVTFRCDPISEHNRLYWYRQTLGQGPEFLTYFQNEAQLEKSRLLSDRFSAERPKGSFSTLEIQRTEQGDSAMYLCASSPSGTETQYFGPGTRLLVL.

This CDR3 is CASSYLSDSYEQYF. In DNA, the CDR3 is TGTGCCAGCAGTTATTTGTCAGACTCCTACGAGCAGTACTTC. V and J are TRBV6-5 and TRBJ2-5; D is uncertain. The J call may be wrong; the DNA end is better matched by TRBJ2-7. Germline values: CDR1 MNHEY, CDR2 SVGAGI. The CDR3 totals 14 residues.

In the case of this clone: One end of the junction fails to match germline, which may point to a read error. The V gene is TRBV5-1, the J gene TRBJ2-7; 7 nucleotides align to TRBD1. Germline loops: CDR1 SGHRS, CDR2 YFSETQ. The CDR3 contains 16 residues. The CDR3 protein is CARSLGPGTDAYEQYF. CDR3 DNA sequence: TGCGCCCGCAGCTTGGGCCCCGGGACAGATGCCTACGAGCAGTACTTC.

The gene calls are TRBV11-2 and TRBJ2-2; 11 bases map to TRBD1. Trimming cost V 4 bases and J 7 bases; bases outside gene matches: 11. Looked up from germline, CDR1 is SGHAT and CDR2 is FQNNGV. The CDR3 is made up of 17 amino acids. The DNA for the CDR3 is TGTGCCAGCAGCTCTTCGCTCGGACAGGGGGCTGGCGGGGAGCTGTTTTTT. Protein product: CASSSSLGQGAGGELFF. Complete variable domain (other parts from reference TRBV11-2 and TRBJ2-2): EAGVAQSPRYKIIEKRQSVAFWCNPISGHATLYWYQQILGQGPKLLIQFQNNGVVDDSQLPKDRFSAERLKGVDSTLKIQPAKLEDSAVYLCASSSSLGQGAGGELFFGEGSRLTVL.

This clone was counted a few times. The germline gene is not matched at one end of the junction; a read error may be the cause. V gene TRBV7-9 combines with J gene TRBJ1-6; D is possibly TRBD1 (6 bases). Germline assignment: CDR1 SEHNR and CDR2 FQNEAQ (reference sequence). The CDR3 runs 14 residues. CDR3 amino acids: CSSSHGQPNSPLHF. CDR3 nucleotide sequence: TGTTCCAGCAGCCATGGACAGCCGAATTCACCCCTCCACTTT.

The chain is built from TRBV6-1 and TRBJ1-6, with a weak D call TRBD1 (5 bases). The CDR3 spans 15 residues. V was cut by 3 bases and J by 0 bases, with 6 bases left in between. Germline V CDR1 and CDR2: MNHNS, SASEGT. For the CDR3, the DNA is TGTGCCAGCAGTGAGACAGCCTCCTATAATTCACCCCTCCACTTT. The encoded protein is CASSETASYNSPLHF.

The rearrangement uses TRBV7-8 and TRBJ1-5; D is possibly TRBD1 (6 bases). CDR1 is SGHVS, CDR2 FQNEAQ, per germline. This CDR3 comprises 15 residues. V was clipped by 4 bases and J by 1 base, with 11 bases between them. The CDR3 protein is CASSWAGQSNQPQHF. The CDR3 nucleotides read TGTGCCAGCAGCTGGGCCGGACAGAGCAATCAGCCCCAGCATTTT.

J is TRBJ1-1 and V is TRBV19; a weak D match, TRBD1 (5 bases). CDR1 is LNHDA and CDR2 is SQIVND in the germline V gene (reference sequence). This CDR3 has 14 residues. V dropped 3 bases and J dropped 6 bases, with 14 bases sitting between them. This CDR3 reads CASSIGQGLPEAFF. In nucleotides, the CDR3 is TGTGCCAGTAGTATTGGCCAGGGTCTCCCTGAAGCTTTCTTT.

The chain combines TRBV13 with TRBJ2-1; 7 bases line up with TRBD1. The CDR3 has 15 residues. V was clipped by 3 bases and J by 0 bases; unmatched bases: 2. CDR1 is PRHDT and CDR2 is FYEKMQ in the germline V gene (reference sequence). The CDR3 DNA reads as TGTGCCAGCAGCTTGACAGGGTCCTCCTACAATGAGCAGTTCTTC. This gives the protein CASSLTGSSYNEQFF.

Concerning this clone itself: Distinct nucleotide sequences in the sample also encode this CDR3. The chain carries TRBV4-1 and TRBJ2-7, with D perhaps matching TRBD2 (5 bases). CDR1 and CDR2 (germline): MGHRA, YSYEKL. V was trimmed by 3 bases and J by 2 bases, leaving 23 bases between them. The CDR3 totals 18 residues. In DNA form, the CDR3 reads TGCGCCAGCAGCCAGGCTCCTCCCGTTGAGGGCCGCCCCTACGAGCAGTACTTC. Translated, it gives CASSQAPPVEGRPYEQYF.

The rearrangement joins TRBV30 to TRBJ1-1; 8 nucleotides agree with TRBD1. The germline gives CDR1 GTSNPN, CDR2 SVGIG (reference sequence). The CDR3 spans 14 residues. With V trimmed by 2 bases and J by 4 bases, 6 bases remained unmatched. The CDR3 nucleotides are TGTGCCTGGAGTCCACAGGGGGTGGTCACTGAAGCTTTCTTT. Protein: CAWSPQGVVTEAFF.

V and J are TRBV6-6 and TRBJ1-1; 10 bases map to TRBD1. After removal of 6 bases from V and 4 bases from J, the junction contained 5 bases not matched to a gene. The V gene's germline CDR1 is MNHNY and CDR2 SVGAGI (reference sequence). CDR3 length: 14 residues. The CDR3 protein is CASRDRGGGTEAFF. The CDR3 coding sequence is TGTGCCAGCAGGGACAGGGGGGGAGGCACTGAAGCTTTCTTT.

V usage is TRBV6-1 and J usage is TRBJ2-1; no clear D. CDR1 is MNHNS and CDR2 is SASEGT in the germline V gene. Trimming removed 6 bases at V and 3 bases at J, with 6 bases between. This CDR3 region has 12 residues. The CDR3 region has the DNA TGTGCCAGCAGGTCCTTCTACAATGAGCAGTTCTTC. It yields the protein CASRSFYNEQFF.

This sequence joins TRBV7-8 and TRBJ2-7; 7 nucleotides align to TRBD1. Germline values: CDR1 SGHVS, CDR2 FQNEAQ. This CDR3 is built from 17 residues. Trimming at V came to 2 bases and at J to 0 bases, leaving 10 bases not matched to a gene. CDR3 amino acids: CASSLTRQGRDSYEQYF. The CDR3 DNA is TGTGCCAGCAGCTTAACCCGACAGGGTAGGGACTCCTACGAGCAGTACTTC.

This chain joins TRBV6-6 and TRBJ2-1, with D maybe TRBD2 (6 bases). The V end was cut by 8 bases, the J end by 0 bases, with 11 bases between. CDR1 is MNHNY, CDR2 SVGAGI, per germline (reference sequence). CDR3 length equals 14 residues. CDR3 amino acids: CASGGTYSYNEQFF. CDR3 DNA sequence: TGTGCCAGCGGCGGGACGTACTCCTACAATGAGCAGTTCTTC.

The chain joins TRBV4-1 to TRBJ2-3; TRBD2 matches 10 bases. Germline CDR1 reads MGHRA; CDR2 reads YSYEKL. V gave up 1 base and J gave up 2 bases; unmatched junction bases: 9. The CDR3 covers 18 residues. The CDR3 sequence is CASSQVGTSGAPTDTQYF. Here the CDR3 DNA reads TGCGCCAGCAGCCAAGTGGGAACTAGCGGGGCCCCCACAGATACGCAGTATTTT.

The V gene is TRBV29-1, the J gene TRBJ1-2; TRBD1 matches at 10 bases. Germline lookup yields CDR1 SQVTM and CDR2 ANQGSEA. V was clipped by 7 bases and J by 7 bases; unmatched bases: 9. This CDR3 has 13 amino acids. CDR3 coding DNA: TGCAGCGGCCGGGACAGGGGTCCGGGTGGCTACACCTTC. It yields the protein CSGRDRGPGGYTF.

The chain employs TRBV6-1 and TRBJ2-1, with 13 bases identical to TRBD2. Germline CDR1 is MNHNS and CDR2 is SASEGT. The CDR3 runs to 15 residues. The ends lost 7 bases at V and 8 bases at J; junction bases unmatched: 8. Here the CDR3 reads CASTREGLAGDEQFF. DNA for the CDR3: TGTGCCAGCACTCGAGAAGGACTAGCGGGAGATGAGCAGTTCTTC.

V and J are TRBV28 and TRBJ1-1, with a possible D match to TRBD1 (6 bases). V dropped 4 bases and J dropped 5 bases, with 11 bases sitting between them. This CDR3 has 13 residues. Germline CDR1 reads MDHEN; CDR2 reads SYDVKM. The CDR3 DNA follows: TGTGCCAGCAGTTCACAGGGTTGGACTGAAGCTTTCTTT. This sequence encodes CASSSQGWTEAFF.

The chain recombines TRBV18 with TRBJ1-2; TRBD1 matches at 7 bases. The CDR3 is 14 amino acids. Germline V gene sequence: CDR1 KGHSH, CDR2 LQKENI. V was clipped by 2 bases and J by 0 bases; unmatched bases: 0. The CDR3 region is CASSPGTANYGYTF. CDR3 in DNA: TGTGCCAGCTCACCAGGGACAGCTAACTATGGCTACACCTTC.